This record covers a single T cell receptor (beta chain). Its antigen is unidentified. The sample belongs to a study of response to subunit inactivated influenza vaccine. TCRdb reprocessed the RT-PCR reads with MiXCR, giving one entry per CDR3 protein. The sample carries about 520,000 distinct CDR3 sequences, approximately 7.2% recorded once. V gave up 1 base and J gave up 0 bases; unmatched junction bases: 3. The CDR3 has 14 amino acids. The V gene's germline CDR1 is DFQATT and CDR2 SNEGSKA (reference sequence). General study points: With each seasonal influenza vaccination, the authors suggested, few new T cells are recruited.

The receptor comes from a man aged 50-75 years who received an inactivated influenza vaccine. J is TRBJ2-7 and V is TRBV20-1, with TRBD1 matching over 7 bases. This material consisted of PBMCs from blood, taken 23 to 25 months after vaccination. The CDR3 region has the DNA TGCAGTGCTAGAGTACAGGGGCCCTCCTACGAGCAGTACTTC. As protein: CSARVQGPSYEQYF.